A single sample is the source of the 23 T cell receptor beta chains below, sequenced in a study of blood T cells in healthy people across ages. A second PCR, run for about 7 to 11 cycles, used a sample-barcoded 5' primer plus a J-beta primer mix. TCRdb independently ran MiXCR on the 5' RACE reads; one entry per CDR3 protein. The sample includes more than 900,000 distinct CDR3 sequences, around 25% of them seen just once. These data were also filed under a second study, of T cells of mothers and their children.

Sequenced sample: blood. These receptors all stem from a girl aged 2 to 9 in good health.

To note about this clonotype: Sequence at one end of the junction differs from germline and may be a read error. The CDR3, as DNA: TGTGCCAGCAGCTTCCAGACTAGCGGGAGGGTGGACTTC. It is translated as CASSFQTSGRVDF. The gene calls are TRBV7-2 and TRBJ2-4; 14 bases line up with TRBD2. CDR1 SGHTA and CDR2 FQGNSA come from the germline V gene. The CDR3 is 13 residues long.

The rearrangement uses TRBV7-2 and TRBJ1-6; 7 nucleotides align to TRBD1. The trim removed 3 bases at V and 11 bases at J, leaving 4 bases unmatched. This CDR3 has 13 residues. CDR1 is SGHTA and CDR2 is FQGNSA in the germline V gene. CDR3 sequence reads: CASSLDRRPPLHF. The CDR3 nucleotides read TGTGCCAGCAGCTTGGACAGGAGGCCACCCCTCCACTTT.

This sequence joins TRBV7-9 and TRBJ2-7; TRBD1 aligns across 7 bases. This CDR3 is 14 amino acids long. Germline V gene sequence: CDR1 SEHNR, CDR2 FQNEAQ (reference sequence). After removal of 5 bases from V and 4 bases from J, the junction contained 8 bases not matched to a gene. The CDR3 loop reads CASSTGTAFYEQYF. CDR3 DNA: TGTGCCAGCAGCACCGGGACAGCTTTTTACGAGCAGTACTTC.

The rearrangement uses TRBV7-8 and TRBJ2-1; D is unclear. The DNA matches TRBJ2-5 better at its end, which makes the J call doubtful. The CDR3 covers 14 residues. The germline gives CDR1 SGHVS, CDR2 FQNEAQ. This chain's CDR3 is CASSLLSDQETQYF. DNA for the CDR3: TGTGCCAGCAGCTTACTTTCGGACCAAGAGACCCAGTACTTC.

This clonotype was found a few times. This chain uses TRBV29-1 with TRBJ1-1; a possible D gene is TRBD1 (5 bases). CDR3 length: 11 residues. The germline V gene has CDR1 SQVTM and CDR2 ANQGSEA. With 4 bases removed from V and 6 bases from J, the gap between germline ends came to 9 bases. CDR3 sequence: CSVVRGAEAFF. The CDR3 DNA follows: TGCAGCGTTGTTCGGGGCGCTGAAGCTTTCTTT.

The V gene is TRBV28, the J gene TRBJ2-1, with TRBD2 identical over 12 bases. Germline V gene lookup returns CDR1 MDHEN and CDR2 SYDVKM. With 1 base clipped from V and 6 bases from J, the junction kept 7 bases outside the gene matches. The CDR3 is 17 amino acids. The DNA of the CDR3 is TGTGCCAGCAGTTTATTCTGGACTAGCGGGGTCTTCAATGAGCAGTTCTTC. Protein product: CASSLFWTSGVFNEQFF.

In regard to this clonotype: At one end the junction does not follow the germline gene, possibly because of a read error. The genes are TRBV28 and TRBJ1-5; perhaps TRBD1 as D (6 bases). The CDR3 length is 14 residues. Germline CDR1 MDHEN, CDR2 SYDVKM. In DNA form, the CDR3 reads TGTGCCAGCAGAATACAGGGTGGTAATCAGCCCCAGCGTTTT. As protein: CASRIQGGNQPQRF.

This clonotype was picked up a small number of times. This chain links TRBV9 with TRBJ1-3; weak D call: TRBD1 (5 bases). There are 16 residues in the CDR3. V gave up 0 bases and J gave up 4 bases, with 14 bases separating them. Germline V lookup: CDR1 SGDLS, CDR2 YYNGEE. The CDR3 sequence: CASSVGGTSVGNTIYF. The CDR3 DNA reads as TGTGCCAGCAGCGTAGGGGGGACCTCAGTCGGAAACACCATATATTTT.

This clonotype was detected a few times. The chain uses TRBV5-1 and TRBJ2-2; TRBD2 matches at 11 bases. The CDR3 extends over 17 amino acids. The germline V gene has CDR1 SGHRS and CDR2 YFSETQ. Trimming cost V 4 bases and J 0 bases; bases outside gene matches: 5. The CDR3 loop is CASSRLLAGANTGELFF. CDR3 DNA sequence: TGCGCCAGCAGCCGCCTACTAGCGGGGGCGAACACCGGGGAGCTGTTTTTT. The whole variable domain, filled in from reference TRBV5-1 and TRBJ2-2, reads KAGVTQTPRYLIKTRGQQVTLSCSPISGHRSVSWYQQTPGQGLQFLFEYFSETQRNKGNFPGRFSGRQFSNSRSEMNVSTLELGDSALYLCASSRLLAGANTGELFFGEGSRLTVL.

This chain links TRBV3-1 with TRBJ2-7; TRBD1 agrees at 7 bases. Trimming took 0 bases from V and 3 from J; bases not matched to a gene: 8. This CDR3 region has 16 residues. CDR1 is LGHDT, CDR2 YNNKEL, per germline (reference sequence). Here the CDR3 DNA reads TGTGCCAGCAGCCAAGAGGTAGGGGACAGAATCTACGAGCAGTACTTC. This codes for CASSQEVGDRIYEQYF.

The genes are TRBV6-2 or TRBV6-3 and TRBJ2-5; 10 bases map to TRBD2. V was clipped by 7 bases and J by 9 bases; unmatched bases: 11. CDR1 is MNHEY, CDR2 SVGEGT, per germline. The CDR3 totals 14 residues. CDR3 loop: CASMSGGAYVPQYF. In nucleotides, the CDR3 is TGTGCCAGCATGAGCGGGGGGGCCTATGTGCCCCAGTACTTC.

This clonotype was found a few times. The chain recombines TRBV3-1 with TRBJ1-2; no definite D call. From germline, CDR1 is LGHDT and CDR2 YNNKEL (reference sequence). The CDR3 runs to 14 residues. V was pared by 5 bases and J by 3 bases, with 13 bases between. The CDR3 sequence is CASSAVGSDYGYTF. CDR3 in DNA: TGTGCCAGCAGCGCTGTAGGGTCGGACTATGGCTACACCTTC.

The V gene is TRBV4-3, the J gene TRBJ2-1; 9 bases are shared with TRBD2. The CDR3 length is 17 residues. Germline V gives CDR1 LGHNA, CDR2 YSLEER. With V trimmed by 0 bases and J by 4 bases, 7 bases remained unmatched. The CDR3 protein is CASSQDPPSGGYNEQFF. The CDR3 coding sequence is TGCGCCAGCAGCCAAGATCCCCCAAGCGGGGGGTACAATGAGCAGTTCTTC.

This clonotype has just a few counts. The V and J genes are TRBV6-5 and TRBJ2-1; D is undetermined. The V end lost 4 bases, the J end lost 10 bases, and 11 bases lay between the germline ends. Germline V gene sequence: CDR1 MNHEY, CDR2 SVGAGI. The CDR3 is 12 amino acids. The CDR3 DNA reads TGTGCCAGCAGTTCCCCGAGTGCAGAGCAGTTCTTC. The encoded protein is CASSSPSAEQFF.

This clonotype was counted at least ten times. The chain carries TRBV7-2 and TRBJ2-1; no reliable D call. Trimming left V 6 bases short and J 0 bases short, with 9 bases between. The CDR3 has 14 amino acids. CDR1 is SGHTA and CDR2 is FQGNSA in the germline V gene. CDR3 loop: CASSLSASYNEQFF. For the CDR3, the DNA is TGTGCCAGCAGTTTATCAGCCTCCTACAATGAGCAGTTCTTC.

Of note for this clonotype: An end of the junction differs from the germline gene, which may be a read error. The chain carries TRBV20-1 and TRBJ2-4; unclear D gene. The CDR3 covers 13 residues. Germline values: CDR1 DFQATT, CDR2 SNEGSKA (reference sequence). CDR3 sequence: CSARVGGKNIQYF. In nucleotides, the CDR3 is TGCAGCGCTAGAGTAGGCGGAAAAAACATTCAGTACTTC.

This clonotype was seen a handful of times. The V gene is TRBV4-1, the J gene TRBJ2-5, with TRBD2 matching over 8 bases. Trimming took 1 base from V and 4 from J; bases not matched to a gene: 8. This CDR3 has 16 residues. The germline gives CDR1 MGHRA, CDR2 YSYEKL. The CDR3 bases are TGCGCCAGCAGCCAAGTTCCAGCGGGAGTTAGAGAGACCCAGTACTTC. Amino acid sequence: CASSQVPAGVRETQYF.

V usage is TRBV6-6 and J usage is TRBJ1-1; the D is unclear. V was shortened by 0 bases and J by 4 bases, with 18 bases between the two germline ends. Germline V lookup: CDR1 MNHNY, CDR2 SVGAGI (reference sequence). This CDR3 has 17 residues. The CDR3 DNA is TGTGCCAGCAGTTACTCCCAGGTGGCGGTGGAGTTCACTGAAGCTTTCTTT. Protein sequence: CASSYSQVAVEFTEAFF.

The CDR3 region is CASSQWGNTGELFF. The DNA of the CDR3 is TGCGCCAGCAGCCAGTGGGGGAACACCGGGGAGCTGTTTTTT. The V and J genes are TRBV4-1 and TRBJ2-2; D gene uncertain. The CDR3 extends over 14 amino acids. V lost 3 bases and J 1 base, leaving 6 bases between the germline ends. The germline V gene has CDR1 MGHRA and CDR2 YSYEKL.

This clonotype has just a few counts. The V call is TRBV20-1, the J call TRBJ2-2; tentatively, D is TRBD2 (6 bases). In germline, CDR1 is DFQATT, CDR2 SNEGSKA (reference sequence). This CDR3 spans 15 amino acids. Trimming left V 0 bases short and J 3 bases short, with 11 bases between. The CDR3 DNA is TGCAGTGCTAGAGAGAACGGGAGAGACACCGGGGAGCTGTTTTTT. This gives the protein CSARENGRDTGELFF.

The genes are TRBV29-1 and TRBJ2-1, with TRBD2 matching over 9 bases. The CDR3 sequence is 13 residues long. V was clipped by 4 bases and J by 8 bases; unmatched bases: 6. CDR1 and CDR2 (germline): SQVTM, ANQGSEA. This CDR3 is CSVVGGGAHEQFF. CDR3 sequence (DNA): TGCAGCGTTGTCGGCGGGGGGGCCCATGAGCAGTTCTTC.

This chain connects TRBV10-2 to TRBJ1-2; D gene ambiguous. This CDR3 comprises 13 residues. CDR1 and CDR2 (germline): WSHSY, SAAADI. The V end was cut by 2 bases, the J end by 8 bases, with 12 bases between. CDR3 region: CASSEMRAKGYTF. CDR3 DNA sequence: TGCGCCAGCAGTGAGATGAGGGCTAAGGGCTACACCTTC.

This clonotype has a handful of counts. V gene TRBV7-2 combines with J gene TRBJ2-5; D gene unclear. The tail of the sequence fits TRBJ2-1 better, so the J call may be wrong. Germline CDR1 is SGHTA and CDR2 is FQGNSA. This CDR3 is 12 amino acids long. In nucleotides, the CDR3 is TGTGCCAGCAGCTTTACGTTTCTTGAGCAGTTCTTC. Translated, it gives CASSFTFLEQFF.